These 17 T cell receptor beta chains were sequenced from one sample in a study of T cell responses to AZD1222 COVID-19 vaccine. The method was immunoSEQ multiplex PCR; TCRdb's version includes in-frame clones alone and lacks a portion of them. The sample contains 140,000 to 150,000 clones, around 83% of which appear only once. The sequencing used peripheral blood, collected on day 0 of MenACWY control vaccination. These receptors came from an adult in good health.

In its sample, this clone was seen once. The chain recombines TRBV10-3 with TRBJ2-1; 7 nucleotides agree with TRBD2. The germline V gene encodes CDR1 ENHRY and CDR2 SYGVKD. V dropped 2 bases and J dropped 13; count of bases not matched to a gene: 11. The CDR3 consists of 14 residues. For the CDR3, the DNA is TGTGCCATCAGTGAGAGGGGAATGGCGGGGGACCAGTTCTTC. It codes for CAISERGMAGDQFF.

As regards this clone: Relative to the germline gene, one junction end is altered; a read error may explain this. This chain uses TRBV6-1 with TRBJ1-6; D call uncertain. This CDR3 spans 15 amino acids. Looked up from germline, CDR1 is MNHNS and CDR2 is SASEGT. The CDR3 coding sequence is TGTGCCAGCAGGGAAGGAGACGTTTATAATTCACCCCTCCACTTT. Its protein product is CASREGDVYNSPLHF.

This chain joins TRBV24-1 and TRBJ1-3; tentatively, D is TRBD1 (6 bases). V lost 3 bases, J lost 2 bases, and 10 bases lay in between. The CDR3 consists of 15 residues. The germline gives CDR1 KGHDR, CDR2 SFDVKD. CDR3 sequence reads: CATSDPRTAGNTIYF. For the CDR3, the DNA is TGTGCCACCAGTGATCCTCGGACAGCTGGAAACACCATATATTTT.

The chain carries TRBV27 and TRBJ2-1; D is perhaps TRBD1 (6 bases). CDR3 length: 13 residues. From germline, CDR1 is MNHEY and CDR2 SMNVEV (reference sequence). V lost 6 bases to trimming and J lost 4 bases, with 10 bases between them. This CDR3 reads CASSPDRYNEQFF. The CDR3 nucleotides read TGTGCCAGCAGCCCGGACAGATACAATGAGCAGTTCTTC.

The chain carries TRBV10-3 and TRBJ2-1, with D possibly matching TRBD1 (7 bases). CDR1 is ENHRY, CDR2 SYGVKD, per germline. The germline V and J ends were trimmed by 4 bases and 5 bases, with 12 bases remaining between them. The CDR3 length is 14 residues. The CDR3 DNA is TGTGCCATCAGTGGTTCAGGGGGGAACAATGAGCAGTTCTTC. Its protein is CAISGSGGNNEQFF.

The chain joins TRBV19 to TRBJ1-5; 11 positions agree with TRBD1. Germline CDR1 LNHDA, CDR2 SQIVND (reference sequence). Germline trimming cut 1 base from V and 9 bases from J; bases unmatched to any gene: 2. There are 14 residues in the CDR3. The CDR3 bases are TGTGCCAGTAGTATAGGGACAGGGGGCTGGCCCCAGCATTTT. Amino acid sequence: CASSIGTGGWPQHF.

V gene TRBV5-1 combines with J gene TRBJ2-5, with D tentatively TRBD2 (5 bases). V shed 4 bases and J shed 5 bases, with 15 bases lying between them. This CDR3 is 14 amino acids long. Germline values: CDR1 SGHRS, CDR2 YFSETQ. The CDR3 DNA sequence: TGCGCCAGCAGCGCCGGAGGCGGGCGGGAGACCCAGTACTTC. Its translation is CASSAGGGRETQYF.

The chain combines TRBV4-2 with TRBJ2-5; D is perhaps TRBD2 (6 bases). V was pared by 0 bases and J by 3 bases, with 8 bases between. Germline CDR1 LGHNA, CDR2 YNFKEQ. CDR3 length equals 14 residues. The CDR3 loop is CASSQEWGEETQYF. CDR3 nucleotides: TGTGCCAGCAGCCAAGAATGGGGGGAAGAGACCCAGTACTTC.

The chain uses TRBV18 and TRBJ1-6, with 7 bases fitting TRBD1. V lost 4 bases to trimming and J lost 3 bases; unmatched junction nucleotides: 3. The CDR3 contains 15 residues. Germline-derived CDR1 and CDR2 are KGHSH and LQKENI. Written as DNA, the CDR3 is TGTGCCAGCTCACGACAGGGCGACTATAATTCACCCCTCCACTTT. Translation gives CASSRQGDYNSPLHF.

The rearrangement links TRBV28 to TRBJ2-2, with D unclear. The germline CDR1 and CDR2 sequences are MDHEN and SYDVKM. The CDR3 loop spans 15 amino acids. The V end lost 6 bases, the J end lost 0 bases, and 11 bases lay between the germline ends. CDR3 loop: CASRPAYANTGELFF. The CDR3 DNA reads as TGTGCCAGCAGACCAGCATACGCGAACACCGGGGAGCTGTTTTTT. Full variable domain (remainder filled in from reference TRBV28 and TRBJ2-2): DVKVTQSSRYLVKRTGEKVFLECVQDMDHENMFWYRQDPGLGLRLIYFSYDVKMKEKGDIPEGYSVSREKKERFSLILESASTNQTSMYLCASRPAYANTGELFFGEGSRLTVL.

This chain links TRBV4-2 with TRBJ1-2, with D unclear. Trimming removed 3 bases at V and 8 bases at J, with 13 bases between. CDR3 length: 13 residues. Looked up from germline, CDR1 is LGHNA and CDR2 is YNFKEQ. Here the CDR3 DNA reads TGTGCCAGCAGCCAGGTGACTCAGGAGGGCTACACCTTC. This gives the protein CASSQVTQEGYTF.

The chain is built from TRBV18 and TRBJ1-1, with TRBD1 matching over 7 bases. Unmatched junction bases numbered 6, after V lost 5 bases and J lost 3 bases. From germline, CDR1 is KGHSH and CDR2 LQKENI. The CDR3 is made up of 14 amino acids. The CDR3: CASSSQGRDTEAFF. The CDR3 DNA follows: TGTGCCAGCTCATCACAGGGGAGGGACACTGAAGCTTTCTTT. Supplemented by reference TRBV18 and TRBJ1-1, the full variable domain reads NAGVMQNPRHLVRRRGQEARLRCSPMKGHSHVYWYRQLPEEGLKFMVYLQKENIIDESGMPKERFSAEFPKEGPSILRIQQVVRGDSAAYFCASSSQGRDTEAFFGQGTRLTVV.

This clone was detected ten times or more. The CDR3 reads CSASLVGGNSPLHF. The CDR3 region has the DNA TGCAGTGCTAGTTTAGTTGGGGGGAATTCACCCCTCCACTTT. V gene TRBV20-1 combines with J gene TRBJ1-6; tentatively, D is TRBD1 (5 bases). The V end was cut by 3 bases, the J end by 7 bases, with 13 bases between. CDR1 DFQATT and CDR2 SNEGSKA come from the germline V gene (reference sequence). This CDR3 contains 14 residues.

J is TRBJ1-6 and V is TRBV27; tentatively, D is TRBD1 (6 bases). The CDR3 spans 18 residues. CDR1 MNHEY and CDR2 SMNVEV come from the germline V gene (reference sequence). V gave up 5 bases and J gave up 2 bases, with 19 bases separating them. The CDR3 coding sequence is TGTGCCAGCAGTCTCCTCACCTGGACAGAGCCCTATAATTCACCCCTCCACTTT. Protein product: CASSLLTWTEPYNSPLHF.

The chain recombines TRBV4-1 with TRBJ2-1; TRBD2 matches at 8 bases. Unmatched junction bases numbered 5, after V lost 6 bases and J lost 4 bases. The CDR3 contains 14 residues. CDR1 is MGHRA, CDR2 YSYEKL, per germline. CDR3 loop: CASRPGTSYNEQFF. The CDR3 DNA reads as TGCGCCAGCAGACCCGGGACTAGTTACAATGAGCAGTTCTTC.

The J gene is TRBJ2-2, the V gene TRBV5-1; maybe TRBD2 (6 bases). The CDR3 is 15 residues long. Trimming took off 4 bases at V and 5 bases at J, with 15 bases between the two ends. Germline V CDR1 and CDR2: SGHRS, YFSETQ. DNA of the CDR3: TGCGCCAGCAGCCTGAATGCGGGGCGTACCGGGGAGCTGTTTTTT. This encodes CASSLNAGRTGELFF.

This clone showed up many times. The V and J genes are TRBV19 and TRBJ2-2; D could derive from TRBD1 or TRBD2 (5 bases each). Trimming stripped 5 bases from V and 2 bases from J, with 15 bases between. Germline loops: CDR1 LNHDA, CDR2 SQIVND (reference sequence). The CDR3 totals 16 residues. CDR3 sequence: CASSGTGTVNTGELFF. As DNA, the CDR3 is TGTGCCAGTAGTGGAACCGGGACGGTAAACACCGGGGAGCTGTTTTTT.